The rows below give T cell receptor beta chains drawn from one sample of a study of vaccination and CD4 T cells after COVID-19. The antigens for these receptors are not known. TCRdb passed the PCR reads through MiXCR, listing each CDR3 protein once. Altogether approximately 15,000 distinct CDR3 sequences are present, 45% to 50% being singletons, with the ten largest covering about 12%. The sequencing input was CD4+ T cells from blood, cultured in vitro. The receptors were gathered from a human donor who had recovered from COVID-19. Each CDR3 is given with its conserved first and last residue. A D gene is named only where the DNA matches it firmly. Not every row has a clone size; where given, it reads once, few, many or a size class.

d_gene | abundance | j_gene | v_gene | CDR3nt | CDR3aa
- | - | TRBJ2-7 | TRBV6-5 | TGTGCCAGCAGGTACAGCGGCCGGAGCTCCTACGAGCAGTACTTC | CASRYSGRSSYEQYF
TRBD2 | - | TRBJ2-5 | TRBV5-1 | TGCGCCAGCAGCTTGGCCCGGGGGGGTAGTGGCGGGGCCCAAGAGACCCAGTACTTC | CASSLARGGSGGAQETQYF
TRBD2 | - | TRBJ2-4 | TRBV28 | TGTGCCAGCACTGCGGGAGCGGTGGACAAAAACATTCAGTACTTC | CASTAGAVDKNIQYF
- | - | TRBJ1-1 | TRBV24-1 | TGTGCCACCACAAGCCGATTGAACACTGAAGCTTTCTTT | CATTSRLNTEAFF
TRBD1 | few | TRBJ2-7 | TRBV7-9 | TGTGCCAGCAGCTGGGACAGTCCCCCCTACGAGCAGTACTTC | CASSWDSPPYEQYF
- | once | TRBJ2-3 | TRBV11-1 | TGTGCCAGCAGCCTCGGGACCTACACAGATACGCAGTATTTT | CASSLGTYTDTQYF
TRBD1 | - | TRBJ2-7 | TRBV24-1 | TGTGCCACCAGTGACGGGGACAGGGAGGGCGAGCAGTACTTC | CATSDGDREGEQYF
TRBD2 | - | TRBJ2-1 | TRBV11-2 | TGTGCCAGCAGCTTAGTCGGGGGGGCCGGTGAGCAGTTCTTC | CASSLVGGAGEQFF
TRBD2 | - | TRBJ2-3 | TRBV20-1 | TGCAGTGCTCGACTAGCGAGCACAGATACGCAGTATTTT | CSARLASTDTQYF
- | - | TRBJ1-2 | TRBV7-2 | TGTGCCAGCAGCTTAGGGAGCAGGGTCTGGAATGGCTACACCTTC | CASSLGSRVWNGYTF
- | - | TRBJ2-5 | TRBV10-3 | TGTGCCATCAGTCCCGGGGTAAGAGAGACCCAGTACTTC | CAISPGVRETQYF
- | - | TRBJ1-1 | TRBV20-1 | TGCAGTGCTAGACCGTGGGACACTGAAGCTTTCTTT | CSARPWDTEAFF
- | - | TRBJ2-3 | TRBV20-1 | TGCAGTGCTGGGAGTCCAGCTAGCACAGATACGCAGTATTTT | CSAGSPASTDTQYF
- | - | TRBJ2-7 | TRBV18 | TGTGCCAGCTCACCGGGGTTCAGCTCCTACGAGCAGTACTTC | CASSPGFSSYEQYF
- | - | TRBJ2-5 | TRBV20-1 | TGCAGTGCTAAACAAAGCCAAGAGACCCAGTACTTC | CSAKQSQETQYF
- | - | TRBJ2-5 | TRBV6-4 | TGTGCCAGCAGTGGGGGTACCCTGACCCAGTACTTC | CASSGGTLTQYF
TRBD1 | - | TRBJ1-2 | TRBV19 | TGTGCCAGTAACCCCAGACAGGGGGCGTATGGCTACACCTTC | CASNPRQGAYGYTF
- | few | TRBJ2-7 | TRBV2 | TGTGCCAGCAGTAGACAGTCCTACGAGCAGTACTTC | CASSRQSYEQYF
- | - | TRBJ2-6 | TRBV6-2/TRBV6-3 | TGTGCCAGCAGTTACTTGGCCTCTGGGGCCAACGTCCTGACTTTC | CASSYLASGANVLTF
- | - | TRBJ1-2 | TRBV6-1 | TGTGCCAGCACCCTCAACCCCTATGGCTACACCTTC | CASTLNPYGYTF
- | - | TRBJ1-5 | TRBV5-4 | TGTGCCAGCTCGACCGGGGGGGGACAAGCCAATCAGCCCCAGCATTTT | CASSTGGGQANQPQHF
TRBD2 | - | TRBJ2-1 | TRBV10-1 | TGCGCCAGCAGTGCTCGACTAGCGGGTGCCAATGAGCAGTTCTTC | CASSARLAGANEQFF
- | few | TRBJ1-3 | TRBV18 | TGTGCCAGCTCCCCGAAGGGGGTTGGAGGAAACACCATATATTTT | CASSPKGVGGNTIYF
- | - | TRBJ1-6 | TRBV6-1 | TGTGCCAGCAGACAGGGTAATTCACCCCTCCACTTT | CASRQGNSPLHF
TRBD2 | - | TRBJ2-1 | TRBV7-8 | TGTGCCAGCAGCTTACGTGCGGGGGACGACTACAATGAGCAGTTCTTC | CASSLRAGDDYNEQFF
- | - | TRBJ2-1 | TRBV19 | TGTGCCACCTGGGACCCCCGGCGGGATAGGTCCTACAATGAGCAGTTCTTC | CATWDPRRDRSYNEQFF
- | - | TRBJ1-4 | TRBV10-1 | TGCGCCAGCAGTGAGAGGGCGGACGACGGGAAACTGTTTTTT | CASSERADDGKLFF
- | few | TRBJ2-3 | TRBV6-1 | TGTGCCAGCACAGGACAATCAGATACGCAGTATTTT | CASTGQSDTQYF
TRBD1 | few | TRBJ1-1 | TRBV7-3 | TGTGCCAGCAGCTTAGTAGGACAGGCTGACATGAACACTGAAGCTTTCTTT | CASSLVGQADMNTEAFF